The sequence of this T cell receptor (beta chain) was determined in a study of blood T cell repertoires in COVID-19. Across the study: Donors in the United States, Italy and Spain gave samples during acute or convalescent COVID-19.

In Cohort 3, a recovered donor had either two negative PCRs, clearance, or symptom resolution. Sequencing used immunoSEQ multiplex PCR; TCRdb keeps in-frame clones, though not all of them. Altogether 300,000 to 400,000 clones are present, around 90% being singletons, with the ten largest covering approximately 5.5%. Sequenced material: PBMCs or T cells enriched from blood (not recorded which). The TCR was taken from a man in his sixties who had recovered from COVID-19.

In nucleotides, the CDR3 is TGTGCCACCAGCGGGGGATACCTGTCCAATGAGCAGTTCTTC. Translation gives CATSGGYLSNEQFF. The chain links TRBV24-1 to TRBJ2-1; a weak D match, TRBD2 (6 bases). Trimming pared 7 bases from V and 6 bases from J, leaving 15 bases between. Germline lookup yields CDR1 KGHDR and CDR2 SFDVKD. The CDR3 totals 14 residues.